Below, 28 T cell receptor beta chains from the same sample are listed, as sequenced in a study of blood T cell repertoires in COVID-19. Only in-frame clones appear in the TCRdb table, and some are missing; sequencing was by immunoSEQ multiplex PCR. The sample carries roughly 140,000 clones, roughly three quarters recorded once. Sequencing input: peripheral blood. The origin of the receptors is a man in his sixties with acute or convalescent COVID-19.

About this clone: Other DNA sequences in the same sample also yield this CDR3. The chain combines TRBV15 with TRBJ2-7, with D perhaps matching TRBD2 (6 bases). V was trimmed by 1 base and J by 0 bases, leaving 7 bases between them. This CDR3 comprises 14 residues. Germline values: CDR1 LNHNV, CDR2 YYDKDF (reference sequence). The DNA for the CDR3 is TGTGCCACCAGCAGAGCCGGGAGCTCCTACGAGCAGTACTTC. This sequence encodes CATSRAGSSYEQYF.

In DNA form, the CDR3 reads TGTGCCAGCAGTGCCGCTAGGGGAAAAGCTTTCTTT. It translates to CASSAARGKAFF. The rearrangement links TRBV28 to TRBJ1-1; perhaps TRBD1 as D (5 bases). This CDR3 has 12 amino acids. V lost 5 bases, J lost 9 bases, and 13 bases lay in between. From germline, CDR1 is MDHEN and CDR2 SYDVKM. Drawing the rest from reference TRBV28 and TRBJ1-1, the complete variable domain is DVKVTQSSRYLVKRTGEKVFLECVQDMDHENMFWYRQDPGLGLRLIYFSYDVKMKEKGDIPEGYSVSREKKERFSLILESASTNQTSMYLCASSAARGKAFFGQGTRLTVV.

The chain recombines TRBV24-1 with TRBJ2-1; D is possibly TRBD2 (6 bases). V was shortened by 4 bases and J by 5 bases, with 14 bases between the two germline ends. This CDR3 region has 15 residues. Per the germline V gene, CDR1 is KGHDR and CDR2 is SFDVKD. Written as DNA, the CDR3 is TGTGCCACCAGTGAAACCGGGACTTCTGACAATGAGCAGTTCTTC. Amino acids: CATSETGTSDNEQFF.

The sample holds a few counts of this clone. The chain carries TRBV5-1 and TRBJ1-4; 8 nucleotides match TRBD1. Germline V lookup: CDR1 SGHRS, CDR2 YFSETQ. The V gene end was trimmed by 0 bases and the J gene end by 7 bases; junction bases not matched to a gene: 5. CDR3 size: 15 residues. CDR3 in amino acids: CASSLGVQGGEKLFF. DNA of the CDR3: TGCGCCAGCAGCTTGGGCGTACAGGGGGGTGAAAAACTGTTTTTT. Full variable domain (outside the CDR3, taken from reference TRBV5-1 and TRBJ1-4): KAGVTQTPRYLIKTRGQQVTLSCSPISGHRSVSWYQQTPGQGLQFLFEYFSETQRNKGNFPGRFSGRQFSNSRSEMNVSTLELGDSALYLCASSLGVQGGEKLFFGSGTQLSVL.

The V gene is TRBV19, the J gene TRBJ2-3; tentative D call: TRBD1 (5 bases). CDR1 and CDR2 (germline): LNHDA, SQIVND (reference sequence). The CDR3 runs 15 residues. V lost 4 bases and J lost 3, with 14 bases in between. For the CDR3, the DNA is TGTGCCAGTAGTAAATTTTGGGGCATGACAGATACGCAGTATTTT. Its translation: CASSKFWGMTDTQYF.

This clone came up a few times. The chain has TRBV23-1 and TRBJ2-5, with TRBD2 matching over 14 bases. TRBV23-1 is given ORF status, its function remaining uncertain. The V and J ends lost 6 bases and 5 bases, in that order; junction bases with no gene match: 8. The CDR3 runs to 16 residues. CDR3 nucleotide sequence: TGCGCCAGCAGCAAGGGGACTAGCGGGAGAGAGGAGACCCAGTACTTC. Its translation: CASSKGTSGREETQYF.

The chain is built from TRBV24-1 and TRBJ2-5; maybe TRBD2 (5 bases). CDR1 and CDR2 (germline): KGHDR, SFDVKD. Deletions cut 3 bases from V and 5 bases from J, with 15 bases between. This CDR3 is 15 amino acids long. CDR3 sequence reads: CATSDARSPGETQYF. DNA for the CDR3: TGTGCCACCAGTGATGCTCGCAGTCCGGGGGAGACCCAGTACTTC.

V gene TRBV6-5 combines with J gene TRBJ1-1; 10 nucleotides align to TRBD1. CDR3 size: 15 residues. Unmatched junction bases numbered 7, after V lost 5 bases and J lost 4 bases. Germline V gives CDR1 MNHEY, CDR2 SVGAGI. In DNA, the CDR3 is TGTGCCAGCAGTCCACCGACAGGGGGCATCACTGAAGCTTTCTTT. Protein sequence: CASSPPTGGITEAFF.

The CDR3 protein is CASSLYGQGTDTQYF. CDR3 in DNA: TGTGCCAGCAGTTTATATGGACAGGGCACAGATACGCAGTATTTT. The chain has TRBV27 and TRBJ2-3, with 7 positions matching TRBD1. This CDR3 has 15 amino acids. V lost 1 base, J lost 1 base, and 2 bases stayed unmatched. The germline V gene encodes CDR1 MNHEY and CDR2 SMNVEV (reference sequence).

The CDR3 loop is CSASKGQDNSPLHF. CDR3 nucleotides: TGCAGTGCTAGTAAGGGACAGGATAATTCACCCCTCCACTTT. The rearrangement joins TRBV20-1 to TRBJ1-6; 8 bases fit TRBD1. The V and J ends lost 3 bases and 5 bases, in that order; junction bases with no gene match: 3. Germline loops: CDR1 DFQATT, CDR2 SNEGSKA (reference sequence). CDR3 size: 14 residues.

This clone was picked up one time. The J gene is TRBJ1-6, the V gene TRBV7-6; tentative D call: TRBD1 (5 bases). The CDR3 length is 17 residues. Germline-derived CDR1 and CDR2 are SGHVS and FNYEAQ. The germline V and J ends were trimmed by 5 bases and 7 bases, with 21 bases remaining between them. The CDR3 protein is CASSTVKGGTKNSPLHF. The CDR3 DNA is TGTGCCAGCAGCACAGTGAAGGGAGGGACGAAAAATTCACCCCTCCACTTT.

V gene TRBV28 combines with J gene TRBJ2-7, with 9 bases aligning to TRBD2. Germline CDR1 reads MDHEN; CDR2 reads SYDVKM. Unmatched junction bases numbered 2, after V lost 5 bases and J lost 0 bases. This CDR3 spans 14 amino acids. DNA for the CDR3: TGTGCCAGCAGTCATAGCGGGAGCTCCTACGAGCAGTACTTC. Translating it yields CASSHSGSSYEQYF.

V and J are TRBV6-1 and TRBJ1-2; the match to TRBD1 covers 7 bases. J lost 7 bases, V lost 1 base, and 9 bases had no gene match. Germline V gene data show CDR1 as MNHNS and CDR2 as SASEGT. The length of the CDR3 is 15 residues. The CDR3 here is CASSEVSGRQGGYTF. The DNA of the CDR3 is TGTGCCAGCAGTGAAGTGAGTGGGAGACAGGGTGGCTACACCTTC.

The gene calls are TRBV11-2 and TRBJ1-2, with no clear D. The CDR3 is 16 amino acids. V lost 1 base and J lost 0, with 12 bases in between. Germline assignment: CDR1 SGHAT and CDR2 FQNNGV. CDR3 in amino acids: CASSLGSSLANYGYTF. The CDR3 DNA is TGTGCCAGCAGCTTAGGGAGTAGCCTAGCTAACTATGGCTACACCTTC. Full variable domain (remainder filled in from reference TRBV11-2 and TRBJ1-2): EAGVAQSPRYKIIEKRQSVAFWCNPISGHATLYWYQQILGQGPKLLIQFQNNGVVDDSQLPKDRFSAERLKGVDSTLKIQPAKLEDSAVYLCASSLGSSLANYGYTFGSGTRLTVV.

V gene TRBV12-3 or TRBV12-4 combines with J gene TRBJ1-1; D gene unclear. There are 13 residues in the CDR3. Trimming pared 1 base from V and 9 bases from J, leaving 12 bases between. CDR3 sequence: CASSLGAGSQAFF. The CDR3 nucleotides are TGTGCCAGCAGTTTAGGGGCAGGTTCCCAAGCTTTCTTT.

The CDR3 DNA reads as TGTGCCAGCAGTGAAGGCCCTAGCGGCAATTTCTACGAGCAGTACTTC. This encodes CASSEGPSGNFYEQYF. This chain joins TRBV2 and TRBJ2-7; 7 bases agree with TRBD2. This CDR3 has 16 residues. V shed 1 base and J 3 bases; nucleotides not matched to a gene: 9. Germline V gene lookup returns CDR1 SNHLY and CDR2 FYNNEI.

This chain links TRBV18 with TRBJ2-7, with TRBD2 matching 10 bases. CDR3 length: 15 amino acids. The germline gives CDR1 KGHSH, CDR2 LQKENI. Trimming removed 2 bases from V and 4 bases from J; junction bases left unmatched: 5. CDR3 nucleotides: TGTGCCAGCTCACCAATGGGACTAGCGAAATACGAGCAGTACTTC. Protein product: CASSPMGLAKYEQYF.

The rearrangement uses TRBV2 and TRBJ2-1, with 11 bases fitting TRBD2. The CDR3 extends over 14 amino acids. The V gene end was trimmed by 9 bases and the J gene end by 1 base; junction bases not matched to a gene: 2. The germline gives CDR1 SNHLY, CDR2 FYNNEI. CDR3 DNA: TGTGCCAGGTTAGCGGGAGGGTCCTACAATGAGCAGTTCTTC. This gives the protein CARLAGGSYNEQFF.

V is TRBV19 and J is TRBJ2-6, with D perhaps matching TRBD1 (6 bases). The germline gives CDR1 LNHDA, CDR2 SQIVND (reference sequence). The CDR3 is 14 amino acids. V was pared by 4 bases and J by 2 bases, with 6 bases between. The CDR3: CASSTGAGANVLTF. CDR3 bases: TGTGCCAGTAGTACAGGGGCTGGGGCCAACGTCCTGACTTTC.

The CDR3 protein is CASSLGTGTSAYEQYF. DNA for the CDR3: TGTGCCAGCAGTTTAGGGACCGGGACTAGCGCTTACGAGCAGTACTTC. The rearrangement uses TRBV27 and TRBJ2-7; 10 bases match TRBD2. The CDR3 is 16 residues long. CDR1 and CDR2 (germline): MNHEY, SMNVEV (reference sequence). Trimming cost V 2 bases and J 4 bases; bases outside gene matches: 8.

V is TRBV7-9 and J is TRBJ2-3, with 10 bases lining up with TRBD2. CDR1 and CDR2 (germline): SEHNR, FQNEAQ (reference sequence). The CDR3 length is 18 residues. J lost 5 bases, V lost 4 bases, and 15 bases had no gene match. The chain's CDR3 is CASSSPLAGGPRKDTQYF. DNA of the CDR3: TGTGCCAGCAGCTCACCCTTAGCGGGAGGCCCGAGGAAAGATACGCAGTATTTT.

The gene calls are TRBV19 and TRBJ2-7; 9 bases agree with TRBD1. The CDR3 totals 15 residues. Germline V lookup: CDR1 LNHDA, CDR2 SQIVND (reference sequence). With 7 bases clipped from V and 1 base from J, the junction kept 8 bases outside the gene matches. The CDR3 loop is CASTYSGTGSYEQYF. DNA of the CDR3: TGTGCCAGTACTTATTCCGGGACAGGGTCCTACGAGCAGTACTTC.

The chain recombines TRBV6-5 with TRBJ1-2; the D is unclear. V gave up 0 bases and J gave up 3 bases, with 8 bases separating them. The CDR3 extends over 14 amino acids. Germline CDR1 reads MNHEY; CDR2 reads SVGAGI. CDR3 bases: TGTGCCAGCAGTTACTCAAGTGGAGACTATGGCTACACCTTC. Amino acids: CASSYSSGDYGYTF.

The chain recombines TRBV19 with TRBJ2-7; TRBD2 matches 14 bases. The CDR3 runs 16 residues. The V gene end was trimmed by 7 bases and the J gene end by 5 bases; junction bases not matched to a gene: 10. Germline CDR1 reads LNHDA; CDR2 reads SQIVND (reference sequence). Written as DNA, the CDR3 is TGTGCCAGTACCAATCGGGGACTAGCGGGAGTCAACGAGCAGTACTTC. Protein sequence: CASTNRGLAGVNEQYF.

A few counts support this clone. The chain employs TRBV5-1 and TRBJ1-5; possible D gene TRBD1, 5 bases. V lost 3 bases to trimming and J lost 11 bases, with 24 bases between them. From germline, CDR1 is SGHRS and CDR2 YFSETQ. CDR3 length: 16 residues. CDR3 in amino acids: CASSCTLVRVIRTQHF. The CDR3 nucleotides are TGCGCCAGCAGCTGTACTTTAGTCAGGGTAATCAGGACCCAGCATTTT. Drawing the rest from reference TRBV5-1 and TRBJ1-5, the complete variable domain is KAGVTQTPRYLIKTRGQQVTLSCSPISGHRSVSWYQQTPGQGLQFLFEYFSETQRNKGNFPGRFSGRQFSNSRSEMNVSTLELGDSALYLCASSCTLVRVIRTQHFGDGTRLSIL.

This chain links TRBV28 with TRBJ2-5, with 13 bases identical to TRBD2. The CDR3 extends over 17 amino acids. Trimming cost V 5 bases and J 5 bases; bases outside gene matches: 11. CDR1 is MDHEN and CDR2 is SYDVKM in the germline V gene. The CDR3 loop is CASSLGLAGATRETQYF. In DNA, the CDR3 is TGTGCCAGCAGTCTCGGACTAGCGGGAGCGACTAGGGAGACCCAGTACTTC.

This chain connects TRBV12-5 to TRBJ2-5; the match to TRBD2 covers 8 bases. Trimming took 4 bases from V and 1 from J; bases not matched to a gene: 5. CDR3 length: 15 amino acids. Germline values: CDR1 LGHNT, CDR2 FRNRAP. The CDR3 sequence: CASGWSGSGQETQYF. In DNA, the CDR3 is TGTGCTAGTGGTTGGAGCGGGAGTGGCCAAGAGACCCAGTACTTC.

The V and J genes are TRBV5-6 and TRBJ2-3, with 8 nucleotides matching TRBD2. J was trimmed by 0 bases and V by 0 bases; bases with no gene match: 3. The CDR3 is 16 amino acids. Germline V gene lookup returns CDR1 SGHDT and CDR2 YYEEEE. CDR3 sequence reads: CASSLVSSGSTDTQYF. CDR3 DNA: TGTGCCAGCAGCTTGGTCTCTAGCGGGAGCACAGATACGCAGTATTTT.